The sequence of this T cell receptor beta chain was determined in a study of T cells in Graves' hyperthyroidism and ophthalmopathy. General study findings and limits: Ophthalmopathy was distinguished from stable hyperthyroidism by 13 V-J signatures. In blood, most of the thyroid clonotypes expanded above 0.001 were also present.

Amplification targeted TCR beta CDR3 regions from RNA transcripts. HTBI primers were employed in a first-round RT-PCR of the TCR CDR3. TCRdb independently ran MiXCR on the multiplex PCR reads; one entry per CDR3 protein. The sample shows roughly 500,000 distinct CDR3 sequences, under 60% of them seen only once. The V and J ends lost 6 bases and 0 bases respectively, with 18 bases between them. The CDR3 has 18 amino acids. Germline V gives CDR1 LNHNV, CDR2 YYDKDF (reference sequence). This clonotype was recorded at least ten times. Its antigen is as yet unknown. The chain uses TRBV15 and TRBJ1-6, with D perhaps matching TRBD1 (5 bases). Sequenced sample: peripheral blood or thyroid tissue (not recorded which). This clonotype originated in an adult woman with Graves' disease, either hyperthyroidism or ophthalmopathy (not recorded which). For the CDR3, the DNA is TGTGCCACCAGACCCAACAGGACCGAGGGCTCCTATAATTCACCCCTCCACTTT. Amino acid sequence: CATRPNRTEGSYNSPLHF.